These 24 T cell receptor beta chains were sequenced from one sample in a study of blood T cell repertoires in COVID-19. Clones were read by immunoSEQ multiplex PCR, and TCRdb kept only the in-frame ones, dropping some. This table has 200,000 to 300,000 clones, approximately 86% appearing once. Sample: peripheral blood. Receptors originate from a woman aged 60-70 years with COVID-19, enrolled during active disease.

V usage is TRBV30 and J usage is TRBJ1-1; TRBD1 matches at 7 bases. The CDR3 is 11 residues long. Germline trimming cut 6 bases from V and 10 bases from J; bases unmatched to any gene: 8. CDR1 and CDR2 (germline): GTSNPN, SVGIG (reference sequence). CDR3 protein: CACQTGALAFF. The CDR3 nucleotides read TGTGCCTGCCAAACAGGGGCGCTAGCTTTCTTT.

The chain couples TRBV4-2 to TRBJ1-1; no definite D call. The V end lost 5 bases, the J end lost 0 bases, and 13 bases lay between the germline ends. In germline, CDR1 is LGHNA, CDR2 YNFKEQ. CDR3 length equals 15 residues. The CDR3 reads CASSLPGFMNTEAFF. In DNA, the CDR3 is TGTGCCAGCAGCTTACCGGGATTCATGAACACTGAAGCTTTCTTT.

The table lists this clone with a count of one. The CDR3: CATSRGTSGLRLGYEQYF. The CDR3 DNA sequence: TGTGCCACCAGCAGAGGGACTAGCGGTCTCCGGCTAGGATACGAGCAGTACTTC. This chain connects TRBV15 to TRBJ2-7; 10 nucleotides agree with TRBD2. The germline CDR1 and CDR2 sequences are LNHNV and YYDKDF (reference sequence). V lost 1 base and J lost 4; bases outside the gene matches: 13. This CDR3 has 18 residues. The complete variable domain, with remaining parts taken from reference TRBV15 and TRBJ2-7, reads DAMVIQNPRYQVTQFGKPVTLSCSQTLNHNVMYWYQQKSSQAPKLLFHYYDKDFNNEADTPDNFQSRRPNTSFCFLDIRSPGLGDTAMYLCATSRGTSGLRLGYEQYFGPGTRLTVT.

The J gene is TRBJ1-6, the V gene TRBV7-8, with 7 bases matching TRBD1. Trimming removed 2 bases from V and 10 bases from J; junction bases left unmatched: 5. This CDR3 contains 14 residues. Germline CDR1 and CDR2: SGHVS and FQNEAQ. This CDR3 is CASSLQGGDSPLHF. In DNA, the CDR3 is TGTGCCAGCAGCTTACAAGGGGGCGACTCACCCCTCCACTTT.

J is TRBJ2-1 and V is TRBV6-5; weak D call: TRBD2 (5 bases). The CDR3 sequence is 14 residues long. With 6 bases removed from V and 5 bases from J, the gap between germline ends came to 14 bases. Germline CDR1 MNHEY, CDR2 SVGAGI. The CDR3 is CASSSIAPHNEQFF. The CDR3 DNA sequence: TGTGCCAGCAGCTCCATAGCGCCTCACAATGAGCAGTTCTTC.

The V and J genes are TRBV7-9 and TRBJ1-2, with TRBD1 matching 11 bases. The CDR3 is 17 amino acids. J lost 0 bases, V lost 5 bases, and 8 bases had no gene match. Germline CDR1 SEHNR, CDR2 FQNEAQ (reference sequence). The CDR3 reads CASSPGTGGAANYGYTF. Here the CDR3 DNA reads TGTGCCAGCAGCCCCGGGACAGGGGGAGCAGCTAACTATGGCTACACCTTC.

The V gene is TRBV28, the J gene TRBJ2-4; D possibly corresponds to TRBD2 (5 bases). Germline V lookup: CDR1 MDHEN, CDR2 SYDVKM. This CDR3 spans 11 amino acids. Trimming took 6 bases from V and 12 from J, leaving 12 bases between them. The DNA for the CDR3 is TGTGCCAGCAGGGTTAGGGAGAATCAGTACTTC. Its protein product is CASRVRENQYF.

The chain combines TRBV4-1 with TRBJ2-1; 10 positions agree with TRBD2. With V trimmed by 7 bases and J by 1 base, 10 bases remained unmatched. CDR1 is MGHRA and CDR2 is YSYEKL in the germline V gene. CDR3 length: 17 residues. CDR3 coding DNA: TGCGCCAGCACCCAGTACGCTAGCGGGAGATCCTACAATGAGCAGTTCTTC. It specifies CASTQYASGRSYNEQFF.

In this sample, this clone turned up a few times. The rearrangement joins TRBV19 to TRBJ1-5, with TRBD1 as a possible D gene (5 bases). In germline, CDR1 is LNHDA, CDR2 SQIVND (reference sequence). The CDR3 has 17 amino acids. Trimming took off 2 bases at V and 2 bases at J, with 16 bases between the two ends. For the CDR3, the DNA is TGTGCCAGTAGTATAAAACCCTTAGGGGATGGCAATCAGCCCCAGCATTTT. Translating gives CASSIKPLGDGNQPQHF.

The chain carries TRBV28 and TRBJ1-1; D may be TRBD1 (5 bases). The CDR3 extends over 15 amino acids. Germline V gene lookup returns CDR1 MDHEN and CDR2 SYDVKM. Trimming pared 8 bases from V and 2 bases from J, leaving 18 bases between. The CDR3 DNA sequence: TGTGCCAGCCGAACCCCTGGGACTGTCAACACTGAAGCTTTCTTT. This translates into CASRTPGTVNTEAFF. Together with reference TRBV28 and TRBJ1-1, the CDR3 gives the full variable domain: DVKVTQSSRYLVKRTGEKVFLECVQDMDHENMFWYRQDPGLGLRLIYFSYDVKMKEKGDIPEGYSVSREKKERFSLILESASTNQTSMYLCASRTPGTVNTEAFFGQGTRLTVV.

The chain uses TRBV6-2 or TRBV6-3 and TRBJ2-7; a possible D gene is TRBD2 (6 bases). The V end lost 0 bases, the J end lost 3 bases, and 9 bases lay between the germline ends. Germline V gives CDR1 MNHEY, CDR2 SVGEGT. The CDR3 totals 14 residues. DNA of the CDR3: TGTGCCAGCAGTTACTCCCGGGGACTCTACGAGCAGTACTTC. Its protein is CASSYSRGLYEQYF.

This clone has a single count. The rearrangement joins TRBV12-5 to TRBJ1-5; D ambiguous. Germline assignment: CDR1 LGHNT and CDR2 FRNRAP. Trimming took off 6 bases at V and 6 bases at J, with 12 bases between the two ends. The CDR3 extends over 13 amino acids. As DNA, the CDR3 is TGTGCTAGTGGGTATGGATGGAGTCAGCCCCAGCATTTT. Its protein product is CASGYGWSQPQHF. Full variable domain (outside the CDR3, taken from reference TRBV12-5 and TRBJ1-5): DARVTQTPRHKVTEMGQEVTMRCQPILGHNTVFWYRQTMMQGLELLAYFRNRAPLDDSGMPKDRFSAEMPDATLATLKIQPSEPRDSAVYFCASGYGWSQPQHFGDGTRLSIL.

V and J are TRBV5-1 and TRBJ1-6; no definite D call. With 0 bases removed from V and 5 bases from J, the gap between germline ends came to 6 bases. Germline CDR1 is SGHRS and CDR2 is YFSETQ. The CDR3 has 14 residues. CDR3 DNA sequence: TGCGCCAGCAGCTTGGGCCCGGATAATTCACCCCTCCACTTT. Amino acids: CASSLGPDNSPLHF.

The V gene is TRBV28, the J gene TRBJ1-4; no clear D gene. Trimming pared 4 bases from V and 8 bases from J, leaving 14 bases between. This CDR3 spans 14 amino acids. Germline V gene lookup returns CDR1 MDHEN and CDR2 SYDVKM. In DNA form, the CDR3 reads TGTGCCAGCAGTTGGTTAAGGATCGGGGAAAAACTGTTTTTT. This translates into CASSWLRIGEKLFF.

This chain links TRBV30 with TRBJ1-1; maybe TRBD1 (6 bases). The V gene lost 0 bases and the J gene lost 1 base, with 9 bases spanning the gap. The CDR3 is 14 residues long. Germline lookup yields CDR1 GTSNPN and CDR2 SVGIG (reference sequence). The DNA of the CDR3 is TGTGCCTGGAGTGTACAGGGTGGGAACACTGAAGCTTTCTTT. It encodes CAWSVQGGNTEAFF.

This sequence joins TRBV7-6 and TRBJ2-1, with TRBD2 matching 7 bases. The junction had 7 bases not matched to a gene; V was cut back by 5 bases and J by 9 bases. Germline assignment: CDR1 SGHVS and CDR2 FNYEAQ. CDR3 length: 13 residues. CDR3 sequence: CASSLPASGEQFF. In nucleotides, the CDR3 is TGTGCCAGCAGCCTACCCGCTAGCGGTGAGCAGTTCTTC.

The rearrangement uses TRBV11-2 and TRBJ2-5, with 12 nucleotides matching TRBD1. The germline CDR1 and CDR2 sequences are SGHAT and FQNNGV. With V trimmed by 6 bases and J by 5 bases, 16 bases remained unmatched. The CDR3 is made up of 18 amino acids. The CDR3 sequence is CASRLNGFRDRGRETQYF. CDR3 sequence (DNA): TGTGCCAGCAGGCTCAACGGGTTCCGGGACAGGGGGCGTGAGACCCAGTACTTC.

This clone occurred a few times. The gene calls are TRBV19 and TRBJ1-5; 12 positions agree with TRBD1. Trimming cost V 4 bases and J 7 bases; bases outside gene matches: 5. Germline-derived CDR1 and CDR2 are LNHDA and SQIVND (reference sequence). The CDR3 consists of 15 residues. The CDR3 loop is CASSTKGQGAQPQHF. In nucleotides, the CDR3 is TGTGCCAGTAGTACTAAGGGACAGGGGGCACAGCCCCAGCATTTT.

J is TRBJ2-3 and V is TRBV20-1; the D is unclear. V was trimmed by 3 bases and J by 0 bases, leaving 13 bases between them. The CDR3 covers 15 residues. CDR1 DFQATT and CDR2 SNEGSKA come from the germline V gene (reference sequence). DNA of the CDR3: TGCAGTGCTAGTGGTCTAGATTACAGCACAGATACGCAGTATTTT. Translation: CSASGLDYSTDTQYF.

The J gene is TRBJ2-2, the V gene TRBV5-1, with D unresolved. CDR1 and CDR2 (germline): SGHRS, YFSETQ. The CDR3 runs 13 residues. V gave up 6 bases and J gave up 0 bases, with 6 bases separating them. The CDR3 DNA is TGCGCCAGCACAGATACGAACACCGGGGAGCTGTTTTTT. Amino acid sequence: CASTDTNTGELFF.

The J gene is TRBJ1-2, the V gene TRBV3-1 (or the pseudogene TRBV3-2); 11 bases line up with TRBD1. Germline CDR1 LGHDT, CDR2 YNNKEL (reference sequence). The junction had 4 bases not matched to a gene; V was cut back by 0 bases and J by 7 bases. CDR3 length: 15 residues. DNA of the CDR3: TGTGCCAGCAGCCAAGATCACGGGACAGGGGGTGGCTACACCTTC. As protein: CASSQDHGTGGGYTF.

The rearrangement uses TRBV20-1 and TRBJ2-1; 10 bases are shared with TRBD2. CDR1 and CDR2 (germline): DFQATT, SNEGSKA (reference sequence). After removal of 3 bases from V and 1 base from J, the junction contained 12 bases not matched to a gene. The CDR3 extends over 18 amino acids. CDR3 DNA: TGCAGTGCTAGTTTTTGGCTAGCGGGAGAGTGGTCCTACAATGAGCAGTTCTTC. As protein: CSASFWLAGEWSYNEQFF.

The V gene is TRBV19, the J gene TRBJ2-3, with 8 positions matching TRBD1. The germline gives CDR1 LNHDA, CDR2 SQIVND (reference sequence). The CDR3 length is 15 residues. With 8 bases clipped from V and 2 bases from J, the junction kept 9 bases outside the gene matches. CDR3 loop: CASVTGTGFTDTQYF. Here the CDR3 DNA reads TGTGCCAGTGTAACAGGGACAGGATTCACAGATACGCAGTATTTT. Full variable domain (missing parts from reference TRBV19 and TRBJ2-3): DGGITQSPKYLFRKEGQNVTLSCEQNLNHDAMYWYRQDPGQGLRLIYYSQIVNDFQKGDIAEGYSVSREKKESFPLTVTSAQKNPTAFYLCASVTGTGFTDTQYFGPGTRLTVL.

V usage is TRBV18 and J usage is TRBJ2-7; weak D call: TRBD1 (6 bases). V was trimmed by 3 bases and J by 12 bases, leaving 15 bases between them. This CDR3 is built from 12 residues. Germline V gene lookup returns CDR1 KGHSH and CDR2 LQKENI. CDR3 coding DNA: TGTGCCAGCTCACCCAGAGGGGACAACGCGTACTTC. Protein product: CASSPRGDNAYF.